The rows below give T cell receptor beta chains drawn from one sample of a study of cytomegalovirus exposure and HLA in healthy donors. Using immunoSEQ multiplex PCR, the repertoire was profiled, and TCRdb retains in-frame clones only, with some absent. The data show around 98,000 clones, more than 60% seen once. The sequencing sample was made of PBMCs. Receptor source: a man aged 45 to 65 in good health and CMV-seronegative. Both conserved end residues are trimmed from each CDR3. Each record gives: V gene, J gene, CDR3 protein.

v_call: TRBV5-6
j_call: TRBJ2-7
cdr3_aa: ASSGANFEQY

v_call: TRBV7-9
j_call: TRBJ2-5
cdr3_aa: ASSSLRTGRGETQY

v_call: TRBV18
j_call: TRBJ1-1
cdr3_aa: ASSSPRGPGAF

v_call: TRBV7-3
j_call: TRBJ1-2
cdr3_aa: ASSSGYGYT

v_call: TRBV27
j_call: TRBJ2-4
cdr3_aa: ASTGAKNIQY

v_call: TRBV28
j_call: TRBJ2-1
cdr3_aa: ASSSGGLWTSGGDGRNEQF

v_call: TRBV5-4
j_call: TRBJ1-1
cdr3_aa: ASSLDGGPGEAF

v_call: TRBV19
j_call: TRBJ2-7
cdr3_aa: ASSWGDRGSGEQY

v_call: TRBV29-1
j_call: TRBJ2-7
cdr3_aa: SASGTGVSYEQY

v_call: TRBV27
j_call: TRBJ1-3
cdr3_aa: ASSSAGNSGNTIY

v_call: TRBV5-5
j_call: TRBJ2-7
cdr3_aa: ASSFNTGNEQY

v_call: TRBV5-6
j_call: TRBJ1-5
cdr3_aa: ASSNWGGNQPQH

v_call: TRBV9
j_call: TRBJ2-7
cdr3_aa: ASSVASTSGEYEQY

v_call: TRBV28
j_call: TRBJ1-5
cdr3_aa: ASSFGLGNQPQH

v_call: TRBV18
j_call: TRBJ1-2
cdr3_aa: ASSPTGTGDGYT

v_call: TRBV28
j_call: TRBJ1-6
cdr3_aa: ASSRSFTDRGREALH

v_call: TRBV5-1
j_call: TRBJ2-2
cdr3_aa: ASSLTFTTGTGELF

v_call: TRBV28
j_call: TRBJ2-5
cdr3_aa: ASSLPETQY

v_call: TRBV4-1
j_call: TRBJ2-1
cdr3_aa: ASSPGTSGRISPYNEQF

v_call: TRBV4-2
j_call: TRBJ2-3
cdr3_aa: ASSLQSDTQY